This T cell receptor beta chain emerged from a study of T cell responses to AZD1222 COVID-19 vaccine. Study-level background: Analyses pooled second doses at about 4 or about 12 weeks. Study-wide findings and caveats: Dominant CD4 TCR responses targeted spike regions 160-218 and 743-854. Clonal diversity was possibly underestimated, and white British individuals and females predominated among donors.

As concerns this clone: Its specificity is not known.

Using immunoSEQ multiplex PCR, the repertoire was profiled, and TCRdb retains in-frame clones only, with some absent. The sample carries about 140,000 clones, 85% to 95% recorded once. The CDR3 covers 18 residues. CDR1 SGHAT and CDR2 FQNNGV come from the germline V gene. The V segment lost 2 bases and the J segment 6 bases; nucleotides outside the gene matches: 15. This TCR was recovered from an adult in good health. This specimen was peripheral blood, taken on day 0 of AZD1222 vaccination. V usage is TRBV11-2 and J usage is TRBJ2-3; 9 nucleotides agree with TRBD2. The CDR3 region has the DNA TGTGCCAGCAGCTTATACTCGGCTAGCGGGGTTTTTCTGGATACGCAGTATTTT. Translated, it gives CASSLYSASGVFLDTQYF.